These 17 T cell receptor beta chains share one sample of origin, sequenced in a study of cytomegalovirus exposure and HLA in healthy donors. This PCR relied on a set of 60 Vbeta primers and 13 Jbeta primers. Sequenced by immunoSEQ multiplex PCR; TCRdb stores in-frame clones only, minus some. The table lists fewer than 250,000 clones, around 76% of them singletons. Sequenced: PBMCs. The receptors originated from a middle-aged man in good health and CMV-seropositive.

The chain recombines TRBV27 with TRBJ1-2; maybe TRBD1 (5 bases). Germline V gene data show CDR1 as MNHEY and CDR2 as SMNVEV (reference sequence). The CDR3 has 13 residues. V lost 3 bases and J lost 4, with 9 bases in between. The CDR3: CASSFRVGYGYTF. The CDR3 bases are TGTGCCAGCAGTTTCAGGGTTGGCTATGGCTACACCTTC.

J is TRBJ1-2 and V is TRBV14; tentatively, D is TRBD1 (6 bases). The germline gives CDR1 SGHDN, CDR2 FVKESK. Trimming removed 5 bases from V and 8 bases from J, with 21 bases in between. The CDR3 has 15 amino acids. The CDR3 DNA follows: TGTGCCAGCAGCTACGACAGAGGGGGAGGGAGAGGCTACACCTTC. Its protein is CASSYDRGGGRGYTF.

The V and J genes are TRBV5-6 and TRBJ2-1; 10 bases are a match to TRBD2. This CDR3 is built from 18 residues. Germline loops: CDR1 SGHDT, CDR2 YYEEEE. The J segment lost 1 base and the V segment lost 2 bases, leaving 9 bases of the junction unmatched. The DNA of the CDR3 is TGTGCCAGCAGCTTAACTAGCGGGATTGAGTGGTCCTACAATGAGCAGTTCTTC. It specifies CASSLTSGIEWSYNEQFF.

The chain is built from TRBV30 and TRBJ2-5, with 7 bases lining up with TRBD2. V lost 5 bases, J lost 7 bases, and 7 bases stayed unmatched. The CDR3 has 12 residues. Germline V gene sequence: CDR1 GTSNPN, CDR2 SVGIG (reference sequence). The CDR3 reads CAWGEGMGTQYF. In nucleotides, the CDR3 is TGTGCCTGGGGGGAGGGGATGGGGACCCAGTACTTC.

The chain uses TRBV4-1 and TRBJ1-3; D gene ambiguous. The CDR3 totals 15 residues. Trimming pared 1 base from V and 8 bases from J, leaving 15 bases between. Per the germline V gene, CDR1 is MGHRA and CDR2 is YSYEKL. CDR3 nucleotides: TGCGCCAGCAGCCAAGGTCCATCCCGCTCGGACACCATATATTTT. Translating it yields CASSQGPSRSDTIYF.

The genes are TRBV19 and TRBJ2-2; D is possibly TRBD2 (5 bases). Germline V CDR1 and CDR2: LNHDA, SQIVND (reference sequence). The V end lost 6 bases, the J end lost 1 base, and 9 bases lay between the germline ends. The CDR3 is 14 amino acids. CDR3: CASRDSLNTGELFF. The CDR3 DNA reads TGTGCCAGTAGGGACTCTCTGAACACCGGGGAGCTGTTTTTT.

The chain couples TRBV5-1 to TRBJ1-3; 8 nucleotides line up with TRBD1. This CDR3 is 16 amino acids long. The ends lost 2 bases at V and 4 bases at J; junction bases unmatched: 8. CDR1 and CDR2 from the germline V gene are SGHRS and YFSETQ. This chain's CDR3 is CASSFGVQGDGNTIYF. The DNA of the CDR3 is TGCGCCAGCAGCTTTGGGGTACAGGGGGACGGAAACACCATATATTTT.

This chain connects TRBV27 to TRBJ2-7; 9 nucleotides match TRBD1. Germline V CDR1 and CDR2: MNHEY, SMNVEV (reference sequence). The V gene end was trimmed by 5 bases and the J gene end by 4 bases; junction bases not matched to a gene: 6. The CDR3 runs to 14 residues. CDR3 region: CASSPKGTGYEQYV. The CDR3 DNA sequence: TGTGCCAGCAGTCCTAAGGGGACAGGGTACGAGCAGTACGTC.

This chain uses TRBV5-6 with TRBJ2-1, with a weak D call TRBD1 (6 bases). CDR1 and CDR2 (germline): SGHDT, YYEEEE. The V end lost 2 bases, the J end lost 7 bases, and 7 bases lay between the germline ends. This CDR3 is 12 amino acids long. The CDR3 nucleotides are TGTGCCAGCAGCTTCAGGGGAAATGAGCAGTTCTTC. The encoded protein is CASSFRGNEQFF.

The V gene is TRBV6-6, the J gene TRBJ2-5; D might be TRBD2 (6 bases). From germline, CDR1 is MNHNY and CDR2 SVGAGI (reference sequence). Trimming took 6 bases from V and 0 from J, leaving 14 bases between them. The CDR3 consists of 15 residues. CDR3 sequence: CASSRDGDYQETQYF. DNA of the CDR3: TGTGCCAGCAGCCGAGACGGGGACTACCAAGAGACCCAGTACTTC.

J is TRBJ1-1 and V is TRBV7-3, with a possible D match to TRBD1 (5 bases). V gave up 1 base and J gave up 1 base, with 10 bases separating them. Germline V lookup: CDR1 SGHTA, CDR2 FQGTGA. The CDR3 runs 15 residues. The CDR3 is CASSLKGTSNTEAFF. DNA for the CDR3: TGTGCCAGCAGCTTAAAAGGGACTTCGAACACTGAAGCTTTCTTT.

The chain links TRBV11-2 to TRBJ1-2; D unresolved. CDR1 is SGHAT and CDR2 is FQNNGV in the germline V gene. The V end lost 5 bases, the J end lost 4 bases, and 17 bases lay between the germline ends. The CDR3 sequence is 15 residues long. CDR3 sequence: CASSAYSDPTYGYTF. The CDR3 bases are TGTGCCAGCAGCGCCTACAGTGATCCAACCTATGGCTACACCTTC.

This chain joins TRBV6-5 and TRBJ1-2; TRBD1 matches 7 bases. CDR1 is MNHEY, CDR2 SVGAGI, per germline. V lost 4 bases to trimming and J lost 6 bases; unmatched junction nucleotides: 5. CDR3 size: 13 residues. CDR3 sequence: CASSLTGLDGYTF. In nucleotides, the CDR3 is TGTGCCAGCAGTTTGACAGGGCTAGATGGCTACACCTTC.

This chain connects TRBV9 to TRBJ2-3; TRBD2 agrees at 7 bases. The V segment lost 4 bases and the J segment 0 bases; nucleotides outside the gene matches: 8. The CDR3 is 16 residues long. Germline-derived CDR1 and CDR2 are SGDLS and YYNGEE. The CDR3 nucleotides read TGTGCCAGCAGCTCGGTAGCGGGCCGAAGCACAGATACGCAGTATTTT. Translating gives CASSSVAGRSTDTQYF.

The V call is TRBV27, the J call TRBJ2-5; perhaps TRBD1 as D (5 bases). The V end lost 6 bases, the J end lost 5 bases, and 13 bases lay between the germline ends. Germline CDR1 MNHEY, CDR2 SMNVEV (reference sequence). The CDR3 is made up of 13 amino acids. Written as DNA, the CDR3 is TGTGCCAGCAGACAGGTTTCCGCCGAGACCCAGTACTTC. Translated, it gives CASRQVSAETQYF.

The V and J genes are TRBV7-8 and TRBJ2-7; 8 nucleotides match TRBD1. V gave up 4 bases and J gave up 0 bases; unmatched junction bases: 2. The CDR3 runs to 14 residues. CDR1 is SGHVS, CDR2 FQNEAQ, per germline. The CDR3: CASSYDRGSYEQYF. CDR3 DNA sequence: TGTGCCAGCAGCTACGACAGGGGCTCCTACGAGCAGTACTTC.

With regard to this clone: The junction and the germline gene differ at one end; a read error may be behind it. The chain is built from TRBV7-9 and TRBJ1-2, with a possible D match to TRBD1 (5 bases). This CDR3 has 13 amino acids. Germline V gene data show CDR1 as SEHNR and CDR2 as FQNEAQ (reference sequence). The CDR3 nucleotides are TGTTCCAGCAGCTTACGGGGAGGGGATGGCTACACCTTC. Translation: CSSSLRGGDGYTF.